The 21 T cell receptor beta chains below come from one sample, sequenced in a study of T cell responses to AZD1222 COVID-19 vaccine. Measured with immunoSEQ multiplex PCR; TCRdb has only the in-frame clones, and not every one. This sample has 150,000 or so clones, with about 92% found just once. The sequences come from peripheral blood, collected on day 0 of AZD1222 vaccination. The receptors were gathered from an adult in good health.

This chain links TRBV19 with TRBJ2-3; 7 bases are a match to TRBD1. J lost 4 bases, V lost 10 bases, and 5 bases had no gene match. Per germline, CDR1 LNHDA and CDR2 SQIVND (reference sequence). This CDR3 is 12 amino acids long. The CDR3 coding sequence is TGTGCCACAAGCGACAGGGCAGATACGCAGTATTTT. Amino acid sequence: CATSDRADTQYF.

This chain uses TRBV2 with TRBJ2-3; 8 bases are a match to TRBD1. V dropped 4 bases and J dropped 7; count of bases not matched to a gene: 7. The germline V gene has CDR1 SNHLY and CDR2 FYNNEI. This CDR3 is built from 14 residues. CDR3 amino acids: CASSADRGINTQYF. As DNA, the CDR3 is TGTGCCAGCAGTGCCGACAGGGGTATAAATACGCAGTATTTT.

This sequence joins TRBV6-6 and TRBJ2-2, with TRBD2 matching over 10 bases. CDR3 length equals 16 residues. V trimming: 0 bases; J trimming: 6 bases; junction bases outside the gene matches: 4. The germline CDR1 and CDR2 sequences are MNHNY and SVGAGI (reference sequence). DNA of the CDR3: TGTGCCAGCAGTTACTCAGCGGGGGGGCCAGCCGGGGAGCTGTTTTTT. Its protein product is CASSYSAGGPAGELFF.

The chain uses TRBV6-6 and TRBJ2-1, with 7 bases that match TRBD2. CDR3 length: 15 amino acids. V was pared by 7 bases and J by 7 bases, with 13 bases of the junction left unmatched. Per the germline V gene, CDR1 is MNHNY and CDR2 is SVGAGI (reference sequence). CDR3 DNA: TGTGCCAGCAATAAGCGGGATTCAATCCAAAATGAGCAGTTCTTC. Residues: CASNKRDSIQNEQFF.

The chain joins TRBV9 to TRBJ1-1; D uncertain. The V end was cut by 3 bases, the J end by 8 bases, with 11 bases between. The CDR3 has 12 amino acids. CDR1 is SGDLS, CDR2 YYNGEE, per germline. The CDR3 DNA is TGTGCCAGCAGCGAAGGGTCTCGAGAAGCTTTCTTT. It is translated as CASSEGSREAFF. The variable domain in full, with the rest retrieved from reference TRBV9 and TRBJ1-1, is DSGVTQTPKHLITATGQRVTLRCSPRSGDLSVYWYQQSLDQGLQFLIQYYNGEERAKGNILERFSAQQFPDLHSELNLSSLELGDSALYFCASSEGSREAFFGQGTRLTVV.

The rearrangement joins TRBV27 to TRBJ2-2; 12 bases agree with TRBD2. This CDR3 comprises 17 residues. Germline trimming cut 4 bases from V and 6 bases from J; bases unmatched to any gene: 9. Germline CDR1 and CDR2: MNHEY and SMNVEV (reference sequence). The CDR3 DNA reads as TGTGCCAGCAGTTCCCCTACTAGCGGGAGGATCGCCGGGGAGCTGTTTTTT. Protein product: CASSSPTSGRIAGELFF.

The V and J genes are TRBV27 and TRBJ1-5; D uncertain. Germline CDR1 reads MNHEY; CDR2 reads SMNVEV (reference sequence). V dropped 3 bases and J dropped 2 bases, with 5 bases sitting between them. The CDR3 is 13 residues long. Written as DNA, the CDR3 is TGTGCCAGCAGTTTCTGGGGCAATCAGCCCCAGCATTTT. Translation gives CASSFWGNQPQHF.

The CDR3 here is CASSDDGSYNEQFF. CDR3 DNA: TGTGCCAGCAGTGATGACGGTTCTTACAATGAGCAGTTCTTC. The chain carries TRBV6-1 and TRBJ2-1, with D uncertain. The CDR3 covers 14 residues. The V and J ends lost 3 bases and 4 bases respectively, with 10 bases between them. The germline V gene encodes CDR1 MNHNS and CDR2 SASEGT.

The rearrangement joins TRBV5-6 to TRBJ2-7, with D perhaps given as TRBD1 or TRBD2 (6 bases each). Germline loops: CDR1 SGHDT, CDR2 YYEEEE. The CDR3 sequence is 13 residues long. Between the trimmed V and J ends, which lost 3 bases and 2 bases, there was a span of 9 bases. The CDR3 DNA sequence: TGTGCCAGCAGCTGGGGGGCCCCCTACGAGCAGTACTTC. Translation: CASSWGAPYEQYF.

J is TRBJ1-1 and V is TRBV14, with unresolved D. This CDR3 is built from 17 residues. Trimming cost V 0 bases and J 1 base, with 15 bases left between them. CDR1 and CDR2 from the germline V gene are SGHDN and FVKESK. This chain's CDR3 is CASSQDLGPTPNTEAFF. In DNA, the CDR3 is TGTGCCAGCAGCCAAGATCTTGGCCCAACCCCGAACACTGAAGCTTTCTTT.

The genes are TRBV5-1 and TRBJ1-2; D possibly corresponds to TRBD1 (6 bases). CDR1 is SGHRS, CDR2 YFSETQ, per germline. The CDR3 loop spans 14 amino acids. Trimming took off 2 bases at V and 0 bases at J, with 8 bases between the two ends. CDR3 protein: CASSFGTTNYGYTF. CDR3 sequence (DNA): TGCGCCAGCAGCTTCGGGACAACTAACTATGGCTACACCTTC.

The chain couples TRBV21-1 to TRBJ1-5; TRBD1, as called in the table, went unchecked against the DNA. TRBV21-1 has pseudogene status. The CDR3 runs to 14 residues. CDR3 amino acids: CASSKAGDNQPQHF. CDR3 nucleotides: TGTGCCAGCAGCAAAGCAGGGGACAATCAGCCCCAGCATTTT.

The chain recombines TRBV7-8 with TRBJ1-6, with a possible D match to TRBD1 (5 bases). Germline CDR1 SGHVS, CDR2 FQNEAQ. This CDR3 spans 14 amino acids. V lost 0 bases, J lost 10 bases, and 10 bases lay in between. Here the CDR3 reads CASSLAPGGSPLHF. The DNA for the CDR3 is TGTGCCAGCAGCTTAGCTCCCGGGGGGTCACCCCTCCACTTT. Full variable domain (remainder filled in from reference TRBV7-8 and TRBJ1-6): GAGVSQSPRYKVAKRGQDVALRCDPISGHVSLFWYQQALGQGPEFLTYFQNEAQLDKSGLPSDRFFAERPEGSVSTLKIQRTQQEDSAVYLCASSLAPGGSPLHFGNGTRLTVT.

The genes are TRBV5-1 and TRBJ2-1; D remains ambiguous. V was trimmed by 0 bases and J by 8 bases, leaving 9 bases between them. There are 13 residues in the CDR3. Germline lookup yields CDR1 SGHRS and CDR2 YFSETQ. Here the CDR3 reads CASSLEFGDEQFF. As DNA, the CDR3 is TGCGCCAGCAGCTTGGAGTTTGGGGATGAGCAGTTCTTC.

The chain employs TRBV7-3 and TRBJ2-1; D possibly matches TRBD1 or TRBD2 (5 bases each). The CDR3 runs 16 residues. Germline assignment: CDR1 SGHTA and CDR2 FQGTGA. V was clipped by 8 bases and J by 7 bases, with 24 bases between them. The CDR3 coding sequence is TGTGCCAGCCAATCATCGCCGGGACCGCCGAGGAATGAGCAGTTCTTC. It specifies CASQSSPGPPRNEQFF.

The chain has TRBV7-9 and TRBJ1-1; D is perhaps TRBD1 (6 bases). The germline V gene encodes CDR1 SEHNR and CDR2 FQNEAQ (reference sequence). V lost 4 bases to trimming and J lost 4 bases, with 10 bases between them. There are 13 residues in the CDR3. The CDR3 sequence: CASSSLQGTEAFF. DNA of the CDR3: TGTGCCAGCAGCTCGTTACAGGGCACTGAAGCTTTCTTT.

This chain connects TRBV7-2 to TRBJ1-3, with a weak D call TRBD1 (6 bases). Trimming shortened V by 2 bases and J by 0 bases, and 11 bases separated the two germline ends. In germline, CDR1 is SGHTA, CDR2 FQGNSA. The CDR3 is made up of 16 amino acids. CDR3 nucleotide sequence: TGTGCCAGCAGCTTAAGACAGGCGATCTCTGGAAACACCATATATTTT. Its translation is CASSLRQAISGNTIYF. Variable domain in full (rest from reference TRBV7-2 and TRBJ1-3): GAGVSQSPSNKVTEKGKDVELRCDPISGHTALYWYRQSLGQGLEFLIYFQGNSAPDKSGLPSDRFSAERTGGSVSTLTIQRTQQEDSAVYLCASSLRQAISGNTIYFGEGSWLTVV.

With regard to this clone: In the same sample, other DNA sequences code for this CDR3. The chain is built from TRBV9 and TRBJ2-7; TRBD1 aligns across 9 bases. The CDR3 spans 14 residues. J gave up 2 bases and V 0 bases, and 0 bases lay outside the gene matches. Per germline, CDR1 SGDLS and CDR2 YYNGEE. In DNA, the CDR3 is TGTGCCAGCAGCGTAGGACAGGGGGCCTACGAGCAGTACTTC. This sequence encodes CASSVGQGAYEQYF.

This clone was found once. This sequence joins TRBV19 and TRBJ1-4; TRBD1 might be the D (6 bases). Germline V gene sequence: CDR1 LNHDA, CDR2 SQIVND (reference sequence). With 5 bases removed from V and 4 bases from J, the gap between germline ends came to 11 bases. The CDR3 runs 14 residues. CDR3 DNA sequence: TGTGCCAGTAGTGAACGAGGGGGTAATGAAAAACTGTTTTTT. Residues: CASSERGGNEKLFF.

The J gene is TRBJ1-1, the V gene TRBV30; D uncertain. From germline, CDR1 is GTSNPN and CDR2 SVGIG (reference sequence). The V gene lost 1 base and the J gene lost 1 base, with 7 bases spanning the gap. CDR3 length: 13 residues. For the CDR3, the DNA is TGTGCCTGGAGTGGAAGGGAGAACACTGAAGCTTTCTTT. Translated, it gives CAWSGRENTEAFF.

This chain uses TRBV4-2 with TRBJ2-5, with unresolved D. From germline, CDR1 is LGHNA and CDR2 YNFKEQ. This CDR3 spans 15 amino acids. Trimming shortened V by 0 bases and J by 1 base, and 9 bases separated the two germline ends. CDR3 bases: TGTGCCAGCAGCCAAGAGCGAACGTCCCAAGAGACCCAGTACTTC. It yields the protein CASSQERTSQETQYF.